These T cell receptor beta chains were read from a single sample in a study of response to subunit inactivated influenza vaccine. TCRdb re-derived calls from the RT-PCR reads in MiXCR, one entry per CDR3 protein. The table has just under 550,000 distinct CDR3 sequences, roughly 25% seen once. The same specimen was also included in a second study, on T cells expressing NK-cell markers.

Source: CD4+ T cells sorted from PBMCs, taken 11 to 12 days after vaccination. These TCRs come from a man aged 50 to 59 who received an inactivated influenza vaccine. Each CDR3 is given with its conserved first and last residue. Fields, in order: J gene, clone size, V gene, D gene, CDR3 DNA, CDR3 protein. D genes are given only for firm matches. Clone size is shown for a subset of rows, as once, few, many or a class of expanded clone.

TRBJ2-3	NA	TRBV10-3	TRBD2	TGTGCCATCAGTGCGCTAGCGGGAGTATCAGATACGCAGTATTTT	CAISALAGVSDTQYF
TRBJ1-4	few	TRBV4-1	NA	TGCGCCAGCAGCCAGGGCAGGGCAGGGGACGAAAAACTGTTTTTT	CASSQGRAGDEKLFF
TRBJ2-2	few	TRBV29-1	NA	TGCAGCATCGACAAGACGAACACCGGGGAGCTGTTTTTT	CSIDKTNTGELFF
TRBJ1-5	NA	TRBV6-5	NA	TGTGCCAGCAGTTACGATAGGGGCCAGCCCCAGCATTTT	CASSYDRGQPQHF
TRBJ2-7	many	TRBV5-1	TRBD1	TGCGCCAGCAGCACCGGGACAGTGAAGACCTACGAGCAGTACTTC	CASSTGTVKTYEQYF
TRBJ2-7	NA	TRBV20-1	TRBD2	TGCAGTGCTAGAGCCCGTAGAAGAGGACTAGCGGGTCTCTACTACGAGCAGTACTTC	CSARARRRGLAGLYYEQYF
TRBJ1-3	NA	TRBV5-6	NA	TGTGCCAGCAGCGGCGGTGCCCACTCTGGAAACACCATATATTTT	CASSGGAHSGNTIYF
TRBJ2-3	few	TRBV12-3/TRBV12-4	TRBD2	TGTGCCAGCAGTTTAGTCGGACTAGACACAGATACGCAGTATTTT	CASSLVGLDTDTQYF
TRBJ2-3	few	TRBV10-3	NA	TGTGCCATCAGTGAATCGGGACTTTCTACAATTCCTAGCACAGATACGCAGTATTTT	CAISESGLSTIPSTDTQYF
TRBJ2-5	NA	TRBV7-2	TRBD2	TGTGCCAGCAGCTCAAGGACTAGCGGGAGAGAGACCCAGTACTTC	CASSSRTSGRETQYF
TRBJ2-7	NA	TRBV20-1	NA	TGCAGTGCTAGAGATTTGGAGCAGTACTTC	CSARDLEQYF
TRBJ2-5	few	TRBV12-3/TRBV12-4	TRBD1	TGTGCCAGCAGTCCGGGACAGGGGCGGGGAGAGACCCAGTACTTC	CASSPGQGRGETQYF
TRBJ2-7	NA	TRBV4-2	NA	TGTGCCAGCAGCCAAGTTTACAGGGCTAGTTCGTACGAGCAGTACTTC	CASSQVYRASSYEQYF
TRBJ2-7	NA	TRBV6-1	TRBD2	TGTGCCAGCATCGAAGGGAGGTTAGCGGGAGGCTACGAGCAGTACTTC	CASIEGRLAGGYEQYF
TRBJ1-4	NA	TRBV6-1	NA	TGTGCCAGCAAAAGGGAGGGAGGAACTAATGAAAAACTGTTTTTT	CASKREGGTNEKLFF
TRBJ2-1	few	TRBV5-1	TRBD1	TGCGCCAGCAGCATAGAAACCCGGGACAGGGGGAATGAGCAGTTCTTC	CASSIETRDRGNEQFF
TRBJ1-5	NA	TRBV20-1	NA	TGCAGTGCTGGAAAGTTGGTACATAGCAATCAGCCCCAGCATTTT	CSAGKLVHSNQPQHF
TRBJ2-3	NA	TRBV2	NA	TGTGCCAGCAGTGGAGGACCGACGCAGTGTTTT	CASSGGPTQCF
TRBJ1-1	NA	TRBV7-2	NA	TGTGCCAGCAGCTCGATAGGGGGAATGAACACTGAAGCTTTCTTT	CASSSIGGMNTEAFF
TRBJ2-1	NA	TRBV9	NA	TGTGCCAGCAGCCCTAGCGTAAGCAATGAGCAGTTCTTC	CASSPSVSNEQFF
TRBJ2-7	few	TRBV28	TRBD1	TGTGCCAGCAGGAGACAGGGTGGCGAGCAGTACTTC	CASRRQGGEQYF
TRBJ1-1	few	TRBV15	NA	TGTGCCACCAGCAGAGTGTCCAGGGACACTGAAGCTTTCTTT	CATSRVSRDTEAFF
TRBJ1-5	NA	TRBV7-9	TRBD1	TGTGCCAGCAGCACAACAGGGGGCTCTCAGCCCCAGCATTTT	CASSTTGGSQPQHF
TRBJ2-2	NA	TRBV29-1	TRBD1	TGCAGCGCAAACAGGGACAGCGGGGAGCTGTTTTTT	CSANRDSGELFF
TRBJ2-3	few	TRBV7-2	NA	TGTGCCAGCAGCACCGGTGGGGGTTTAGATACGCAGTATTTT	CASSTGGGLDTQYF
TRBJ1-1	NA	TRBV20-1	NA	TGCAGTGCTAGTAGATCTATGAACACTGAAGCTTTCTTT	CSASRSMNTEAFF
TRBJ1-5	few	TRBV20-1	NA	TGCAGTGCTGTTTATGAGGCCCGTTCCAATCAGCCCCAGCATTTT	CSAVYEARSNQPQHF
TRBJ2-3	NA	TRBV12-3/TRBV12-4	TRBD2	TGTGCCAGCAGTAACCGGGGGGGCCGTGGCACAGATACGCAGTATTTT	CASSNRGGRGTDTQYF
TRBJ1-1	many	TRBV7-2	TRBD1	TGTGCCAGCAGCTTAGCTCCTCGACAGGGGGCTGGTACTGAAGCTTTCTTT	CASSLAPRQGAGTEAFF
TRBJ1-2	NA	TRBV15	NA	TGTGCCACCAGCAGATACCAGGGCGGCTACACCTTC	CATSRYQGGYTF
TRBJ2-1	NA	TRBV12-3/TRBV12-4	TRBD1	TGTGCCAGCAGTTGGACAGGTCATAATGAGCAGTTCTTC	CASSWTGHNEQFF
TRBJ2-7	NA	TRBV29-1	NA	TGCAGCGTCGTTAGCAGAAATACCTACGAGCAGTACTTC	CSVVSRNTYEQYF
TRBJ2-5	few	TRBV9	TRBD2	TGTGCCAGCAGCGTAGGGTGGGGGGGGAAAGAGACCCAGTACTTC	CASSVGWGGKETQYF
TRBJ2-2	NA	TRBV5-4	NA	TGTGCCAGCAGCTTGTTCGGTCGTAAGAACACCGGGGAGCTGTTTTTT	CASSLFGRKNTGELFF
TRBJ1-3	few	TRBV29-1	NA	TGCAGCGTTGAAGAGCTCTCTGGAAACACCATATATTTT	CSVEELSGNTIYF
TRBJ2-1	few	TRBV12-3/TRBV12-4	NA	TGTGCCAGCACCCCCGGCAGATCCGTCTCCTACAATGAGCAGTTCTTC	CASTPGRSVSYNEQFF
TRBJ2-6	NA	TRBV4-2	NA	TGTGCCAGCAGCCAGGCTAGAGGCTCTGGGGCCAACGTCCTGACTTTC	CASSQARGSGANVLTF
TRBJ2-3	few	TRBV6-1	TRBD2	TGTGCCAGCAGCTGGACTAGCGATAACACAGATACGCAGTATTTT	CASSWTSDNTDTQYF
TRBJ2-3	NA	TRBV20-1	NA	TGCAGTGCTATTCCTGAGGGGGGAGATACGCAGTATTTT	CSAIPEGGDTQYF
TRBJ1-5	NA	TRBV15	TRBD1	TGTGCCACCAGCAGATCTCGTGACTGGACAGGGGGTAACAATCAGCCCCAGCATTTT	CATSRSRDWTGGNNQPQHF
TRBJ2-7	NA	TRBV10-3	TRBD1	TGTGCCATCACGAGGACAGGGTCTATAGACGAGCAGTACTTC	CAITRTGSIDEQYF
TRBJ1-2	NA	TRBV7-8	NA	TGTGCCAGCAGCTTAACGGCAGACAGGCAGGGGAACTATGGCTACACCTTC	CASSLTADRQGNYGYTF
TRBJ2-7	few	TRBV9	NA	TGTGCCAGCAGCGTAGGAGTACTGCCCGTCGACGAGCAGTACTTC	CASSVGVLPVDEQYF
TRBJ2-3	few	TRBV20-1	TRBD2	TGCAGTGCTAACAATTTAGCGGGAGGGACAGATACGCAGTATTTT	CSANNLAGGTDTQYF
TRBJ2-4	few	TRBV15	NA	TGTGCCACCAGTGCCGGGAATCAAAACATTCAGTACTTC	CATSAGNQNIQYF
TRBJ2-1	few	TRBV15	NA	TGTGCCACCAGCAGAGATTTGGATGAGCAGTTCTTC	CATSRDLDEQFF